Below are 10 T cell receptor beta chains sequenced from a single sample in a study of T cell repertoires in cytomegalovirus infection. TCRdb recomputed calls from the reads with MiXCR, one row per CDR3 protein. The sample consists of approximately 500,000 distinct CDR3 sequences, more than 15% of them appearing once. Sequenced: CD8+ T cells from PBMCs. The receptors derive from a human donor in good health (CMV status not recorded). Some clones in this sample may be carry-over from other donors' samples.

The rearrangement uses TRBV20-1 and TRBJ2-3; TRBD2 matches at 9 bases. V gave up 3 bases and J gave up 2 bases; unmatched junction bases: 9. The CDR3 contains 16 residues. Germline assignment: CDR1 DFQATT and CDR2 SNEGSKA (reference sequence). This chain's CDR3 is CSASPLLAGITDTQYF. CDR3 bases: TGCAGTGCTAGTCCCCTGCTAGCGGGAATCACAGATACGCAGTATTTT.

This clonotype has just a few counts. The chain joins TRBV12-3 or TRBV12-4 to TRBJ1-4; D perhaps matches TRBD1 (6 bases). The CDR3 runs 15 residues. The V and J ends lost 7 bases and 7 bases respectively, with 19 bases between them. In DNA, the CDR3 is TGTGCCAGCAATCTCGGGGGGGGCGCGGGTGAAAAACTGTTTTTT. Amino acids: CASNLGGGAGEKLFF.

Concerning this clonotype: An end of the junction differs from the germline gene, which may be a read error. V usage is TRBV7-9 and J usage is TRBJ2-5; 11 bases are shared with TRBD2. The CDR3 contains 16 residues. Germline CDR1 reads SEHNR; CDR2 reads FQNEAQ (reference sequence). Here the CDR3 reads CASSPGLADYQETQCF. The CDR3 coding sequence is TGTGCCAGCAGCCCGGGACTAGCGGACTACCAAGAGACCCAGTGCTTC.

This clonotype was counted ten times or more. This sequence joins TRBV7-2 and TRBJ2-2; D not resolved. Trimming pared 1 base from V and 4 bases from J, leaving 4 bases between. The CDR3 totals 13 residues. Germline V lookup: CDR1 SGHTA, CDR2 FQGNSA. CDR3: CASSLVLTGELFF. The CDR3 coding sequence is TGTGCCAGCAGCTTAGTCCTCACCGGGGAGCTGTTTTTT.

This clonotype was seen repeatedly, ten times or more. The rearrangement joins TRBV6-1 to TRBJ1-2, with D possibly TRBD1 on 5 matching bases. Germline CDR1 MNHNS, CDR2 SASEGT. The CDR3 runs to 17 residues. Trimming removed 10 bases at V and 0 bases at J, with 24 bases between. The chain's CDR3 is CAIAILVARGPNYGYTF. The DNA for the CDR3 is TGTGCCATCGCGATTCTCGTCGCGAGGGGCCCTAACTATGGCTACACCTTC.

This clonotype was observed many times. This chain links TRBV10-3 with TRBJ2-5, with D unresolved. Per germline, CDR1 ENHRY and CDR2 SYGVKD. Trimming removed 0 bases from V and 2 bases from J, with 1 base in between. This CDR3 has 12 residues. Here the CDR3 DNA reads TGTGCCATCAGTGAGTCACAAGAGACCCAGTACTTC. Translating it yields CAISESQETQYF.

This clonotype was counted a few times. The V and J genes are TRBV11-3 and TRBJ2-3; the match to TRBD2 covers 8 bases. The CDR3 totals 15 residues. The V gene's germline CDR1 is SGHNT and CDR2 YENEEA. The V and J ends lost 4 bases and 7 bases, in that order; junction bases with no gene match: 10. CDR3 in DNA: TGTGCCAGCAGCTCGGGGGGGGACTATAGGAATACGCAGTATTTT. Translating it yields CASSSGGDYRNTQYF.

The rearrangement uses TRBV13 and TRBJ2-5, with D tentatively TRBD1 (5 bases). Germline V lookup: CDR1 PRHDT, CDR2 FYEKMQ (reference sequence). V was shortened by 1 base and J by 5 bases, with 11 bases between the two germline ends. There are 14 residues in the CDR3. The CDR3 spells CASSLAPQGETQYF. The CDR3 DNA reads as TGTGCCAGCAGCTTAGCTCCTCAGGGCGAGACCCAGTACTTC.

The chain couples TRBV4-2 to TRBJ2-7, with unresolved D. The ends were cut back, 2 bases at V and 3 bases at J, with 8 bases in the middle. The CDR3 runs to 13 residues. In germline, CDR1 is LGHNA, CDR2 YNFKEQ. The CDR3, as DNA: TGTGCCAGCAGCCAAAAGGGCAGCTACGAGCAGTACTTC. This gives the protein CASSQKGSYEQYF.

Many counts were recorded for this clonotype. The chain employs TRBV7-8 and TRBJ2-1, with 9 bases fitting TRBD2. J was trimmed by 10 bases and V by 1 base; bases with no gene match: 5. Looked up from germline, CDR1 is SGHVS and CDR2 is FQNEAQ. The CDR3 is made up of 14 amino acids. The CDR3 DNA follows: TGTGCCAGCAGCTTAGTGGGACTAGCTAGCGAGCAGTTCTTC. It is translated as CASSLVGLASEQFF.